A single sample gave rise to the 6 T cell receptor beta chains below, sequenced in a study of blood T cell repertoires in COVID-19. Libraries were prepared by immunoSEQ multiplex PCR; TCRdb keeps only in-frame clonotypes and omits some of them. Among over 250,000 clones listed, about 82% were seen once. Sequenced input: peripheral blood. These TCRs come from a man aged 45-65 years with active or convalescent COVID-19.

The V and J genes are TRBV10-3 and TRBJ2-7; 7 bases align to TRBD2. The CDR3 runs 14 residues. V lost 4 bases to trimming and J lost 6 bases; unmatched junction nucleotides: 9. CDR1 and CDR2 (germline): ENHRY, SYGVKD. The CDR3 DNA reads as TGTGCCATCAGTGGACGCGGGAGCTTGCTCGAGCAGTACTTC. The encoded protein is CAISGRGSLLEQYF.

The V call is TRBV2, the J call TRBJ2-7; 7 positions agree with TRBD1. This CDR3 contains 14 residues. The junction had 12 bases not matched to a gene; V was cut back by 7 bases and J by 6 bases. CDR1 and CDR2 (germline): SNHLY, FYNNEI. The CDR3: CASNPRQGPFEQYF. CDR3 coding DNA: TGTGCCAGCAATCCGAGACAGGGACCCTTCGAGCAGTACTTC.

The chain uses TRBV27 and TRBJ2-7; a possible D gene is TRBD1 (7 bases). Between the trimmed V and J ends, which lost 2 bases and 2 bases, there was a span of 13 bases. Germline V gene data show CDR1 as MNHEY and CDR2 as SMNVEV (reference sequence). The CDR3 has 15 residues. The CDR3 region has the DNA TGTGCCAGCAGTTTAAGCTCAGGGGGGCCCTACGAGCAGTACTTC. As protein: CASSLSSGGPYEQYF.

The chain has TRBV23-1 and TRBJ2-2, with D possibly being TRBD1 (6 bases). TRBV23-1 is classed as an ORF, of uncertain function. Trimming shortened V by 2 bases and J by 1 base, and 17 bases separated the two germline ends. The CDR3 is 18 amino acids. The CDR3 nucleotides read TGCGCCAGCAGTCAAAAGAGTAGTGGGACACTGAACACCGGGGAGCTGTTTTTT. It is translated as CASSQKSSGTLNTGELFF.

V usage is TRBV5-8 and J usage is TRBJ2-4; 11 nucleotides agree with TRBD2. Germline V gene sequence: CDR1 SGHTS, CDR2 YDEGEE. After removal of 1 base from V and 4 bases from J, the junction contained 7 bases not matched to a gene. This CDR3 has 17 residues. The CDR3 here is CASSLTSGSGGKNIQYF. DNA for the CDR3: TGTGCCAGCAGCTTGACTAGCGGGAGCGGGGGAAAAAACATTCAGTACTTC.

V gene TRBV4-1 combines with J gene TRBJ2-3; TRBD2 matches 8 bases. The junction had 3 bases not matched to a gene; V was cut back by 2 bases and J by 2 bases. In germline, CDR1 is MGHRA, CDR2 YSYEKL. CDR3 size: 15 residues. The CDR3 DNA reads as TGCGCCAGCAGCCAATTAGCGGGGATCACAGATACGCAGTATTTT. Residues: CASSQLAGITDTQYF.